This entry lists 3 T cell receptor beta chains sequenced from one sample in a study of neoadjuvant anti-PD-1 for oral cavity cancer. Time point reported: after neoadjuvant nivolumab, at surgical resection. Measured with immunoSEQ multiplex PCR; TCRdb has only the in-frame clones, and not every one. The table includes 6,000 or so clones, approximately 60% detected once. The sample in question was tumor tissue, obtained after nivolumab (anti-PD-1) treatment. The origin of the receptors is a person aged 40-85 years with oral cavity squamous cell carcinoma.

The rearrangement uses TRBV11-2 and TRBJ2-1, with D perhaps matching TRBD2 (5 bases). The CDR3 spans 11 residues. Between the trimmed V and J ends, which lost 5 bases and 10 bases, there was a span of 9 bases. The germline V gene encodes CDR1 SGHAT and CDR2 FQNNGV. The CDR3 here is CASSPRREQFF. CDR3 nucleotide sequence: TGTGCCAGCAGCCCTCGGAGGGAGCAGTTCTTC. Using reference TRBV11-2 and TRBJ2-1 for the parts outside the CDR3, the full variable domain is EAGVAQSPRYKIIEKRQSVAFWCNPISGHATLYWYQQILGQGPKLLIQFQNNGVVDDSQLPKDRFSAERLKGVDSTLKIQPAKLEDSAVYLCASSPRREQFFGPGTRLTVL.

The gene calls are TRBV28 and TRBJ2-3; D ambiguous. The CDR3 totals 15 residues. Germline V CDR1 and CDR2: MDHEN, SYDVKM. V was clipped by 7 bases and J by 0 bases, with 14 bases between them. The DNA of the CDR3 is TGTGCCAGCATCCCCCTACTTTCTAGCACAGATACGCAGTATTTT. Translating gives CASIPLLSSTDTQYF.

This chain joins TRBV5-4 and TRBJ2-2; TRBD2 matches 8 bases. The germline gives CDR1 SGHNT, CDR2 YYREEE (reference sequence). This CDR3 spans 15 amino acids. V dropped 2 bases and J dropped 8; count of bases not matched to a gene: 8. CDR3 sequence reads: CASSFGTRGEGELFF. The CDR3 bases are TGTGCCAGCAGCTTTGGGACTAGGGGTGAAGGGGAGCTGTTTTTT.